These 15 T cell receptor beta chains came from one sample sequenced in a study of T cell clonality in common variable immunodeficiency. Assay: immunoSEQ multiplex PCR; the TCRdb copy retains only in-frame clones and omits some. Sampling found roughly 50,000 clones, none seen once. The specimen sequenced was peripheral blood mononuclear cells. The receptors originated from a person between 18 and 75 years old in good health.

This clone was observed many times. The CDR3 end is not reached by the read, which stops 3 residues before it; the germline J gene fills it in. The chain uses TRBV2 and TRBJ2-4; 11 nucleotides align to TRBD1. After removal of 4 bases from V and 7 bases from J, the junction contained 0 bases not matched to a gene. This CDR3 region has 13 residues. Germline lookup yields CDR1 SNHLY and CDR2 FYNNEI. CDR3 bases read: TGTGCCAGCAGTGGGGACAGGGGGAACATT. Translated: CASSGDRGNI. The entire CDR3 protein is CASSGDRGNIQYF.

Ten or more counts support this clone. The CDR3 goes on 3 residues after the read ends, and that part is filled in from the germline J gene. The V and J genes are TRBV14 and TRBJ2-2, with no clear D. Germline values: CDR1 SGHDN, CDR2 FVKESK. The germline V and J ends were trimmed by 1 base and 1 base, with 4 bases remaining between them. This CDR3 region has 14 residues. CDR3 loop: CASSQARNTGELFF. CDR3 DNA (partial): TGTGCCAGCAGCCAAGCCAGGAACACCGGGGAG.

This clone was seen at least ten times. The CDR3 end lies 3 residues beyond the end of the read and is filled in from the germline J gene. This chain joins TRBV3-1 (or the pseudogene TRBV3-2) and TRBJ2-4, with 13 bases aligning to TRBD2. This CDR3 comprises 17 residues. V lost 4 bases, J lost 3 bases, and 6 bases stayed unmatched. CDR1 is LGHDT and CDR2 is YNNKEL in the germline V gene (reference sequence). CDR3 sequence reads: CASSRGLAGDLKNIQYF. The sequenced part of the CDR3 DNA is TGTGCCAGCAGCCGTGGACTAGCGGGAGATCTCAAAAACATT.

The sample holds a few counts of this clone. Read sequence stops 3 residues before the CDR3 end, and the germline J gene provides the missing end. The chain combines TRBV7-9 with TRBJ2-2; possible D gene TRBD1, 5 bases. This CDR3 is built from 15 residues. Germline CDR1 and CDR2: SEHNR and FQNEAQ (reference sequence). The chain's CDR3 is CASSLRSGINEKLFF. Incomplete CDR3 DNA: TGTGCCAGCAGCCTCCGTTCAGGGATTAATGAAAAG.

Of note for this clone: Coverage ceases 3 residues before the CDR3 finishes, and the germline J gene fills in the end. The V and J genes are TRBV7-3 and TRBJ2-3, with D tentatively TRBD2 (7 bases). The CDR3 is 17 residues long. Germline CDR1 and CDR2: SGHTA and FQGTGA. The CDR3 sequence is CASSFNRGAVFNQPQYF. The sequenced CDR3 bases are TGTGCCAGCAGCTTTAATCGGGGGGCTGTTTTTAATCAGCCG.

This clone was counted ten times or more. The DNA ends 3 residues before the CDR3 does, and the rest of the CDR3 is filled in from the germline J gene. The chain joins TRBV2 to TRBJ2-5; 9 positions match TRBD2. The trim removed 2 bases at V and 5 bases at J, leaving 15 bases unmatched. CDR1 and CDR2 (germline): SNHLY, FYNNEI. This CDR3 region has 18 residues. Partial CDR3 DNA: TGTGCCAGCAGTGAACCCGGGGTAGCGGGAGTACGGGGGGAGACC. Protein: CASSEPGVAGVRGET. The complete CDR3 protein is CASSEPGVAGVRGETQYF.

Ten or more counts support this clone. The DNA ends 3 residues before the CDR3 does, and the rest of the CDR3 is filled in from the germline J gene. The V and J genes are TRBV7-2 and TRBJ2-5; 8 nucleotides match TRBD2. Trimming removed 1 base from V and 2 bases from J; junction bases left unmatched: 3. This CDR3 is built from 15 residues. Germline V lookup: CDR1 SGHTA, CDR2 FQGNSA. The CDR3 spells CASSLVLAAQETQYF. Incomplete CDR3 DNA: TGTGCCAGCAGCTTAGTACTAGCGGCACAAGAGACC. Combining the CDR3 with reference TRBV7-2 and TRBJ2-5 gives the whole variable domain GAGVSQSPSNKVTEKGKDVELRCDPISGHTALYWYRQSLGQGLEFLIYFQGNSAPDKSGLPSDRFSAERTGGSVSTLTIQRTQQEDSAVYLCASSLVLAAQETQYFGPGTRLLVL.

This clone showed up many times. A read error may account for a junction end that differs from germline. The CDR3 end is not reached by the read, which stops 3 residues before it; the germline J gene fills it in. V and J are TRBV4-1 and TRBJ2-3; D uncertain. This CDR3 spans 12 amino acids. The germline V gene encodes CDR1 MGHRA and CDR2 YSYEKL. The sequenced part of the CDR3 DNA is TGCACCAGCAGCCACGGGACAGATACG. Translating it yields CTSSHGTDT. The CDR3 in full is CTSSHGTDTQYF.

Note on this clone: The read ends 3 residues early relative to the CDR3; the germline J gene fills the gap. The rearrangement uses TRBV19 and TRBJ2-1, with 11 nucleotides matching TRBD2. V gave up 6 bases and J gave up 6 bases; unmatched junction bases: 7. The germline V gene encodes CDR1 LNHDA and CDR2 SQIVND (reference sequence). This CDR3 comprises 15 residues. The DNA read from the CDR3 is TGTGCCAGTAGGACGGGGACTAGCGGTCCCAATGAG. Translation gives CASRTGTSGPNE. From start to end, the CDR3 is CASRTGTSGPNEQFF. Full variable domain (outside the CDR3, taken from reference TRBV19 and TRBJ2-1): DGGITQSPKYLFRKEGQNVTLSCEQNLNHDAMYWYRQDPGQGLRLIYYSQIVNDFQKGDIAEGYSVSREKKESFPLTVTSAQKNPTAFYLCASRTGTSGPNEQFFGPGTRLTVL.

Comments on this clone: The read terminates 3 residues ahead of where the CDR3 ends, so the germline J gene completes it. The chain couples TRBV7-2 to TRBJ2-5; D is undetermined. V was clipped by 1 base and J by 0 bases, with 9 bases between them. The germline V gene encodes CDR1 SGHTA and CDR2 FQGNSA. The CDR3 consists of 15 residues. The CDR3 DNA, read in part, is TGTGCCAGCAGCTTAGGTTCCCGGGACCAAGAGACC. This translates into CASSLGSRDQET. The entire CDR3 is CASSLGSRDQETQYF.

This clone turned up a few times. The CDR3 end falls 3 residues outside the read, so it is completed with the germline J gene. The V call is TRBV30, the J call TRBJ2-3; 15 bases match TRBD2. CDR1 and CDR2 from the germline V gene are GTSNPN and SVGIG (reference sequence). Unmatched junction bases numbered 6, after V lost 1 base and J lost 7 bases. The CDR3 has 16 residues. The CDR3 bases that were read are TGTGCCTGGAGTGGGACTAGCGGGAGGGCCATATATACG. Amino acids: CAWSGTSGRAIYT. The full CDR3 protein is CAWSGTSGRAIYTQYF.

This clone was detected ten times or more. From the germline J gene comes the end of the CDR3, since the read stops 3 residues before it. V and J are TRBV20-1 and TRBJ2-7; D remains ambiguous. The CDR3 sequence is 15 residues long. Germline loops: CDR1 DFQATT, CDR2 SNEGSKA (reference sequence). Trimming shortened V by 2 bases and J by 1 base, and 15 bases separated the two germline ends. The CDR3 is CSARKGRVSSYEQYF. Incomplete CDR3 DNA: TGCAGTGCTAGAAAGGGTCGCGTCAGTTCCTACGAG.

This clone appeared many times. Read data end 3 residues before the CDR3 end; the end is taken from the germline J gene. This chain uses TRBV18 with TRBJ1-1; weak D call: TRBD1 (5 bases). V lost 7 bases, J lost 0 bases, and 12 bases lay in between. The CDR3 loop spans 14 amino acids. The germline gives CDR1 KGHSH, CDR2 LQKENI. Partial CDR3 DNA: TGTGCCAGCTTATCACAGGCCCTGAACACTGAA. Translation: CASLSQALNTE. The full CDR3 is CASLSQALNTEAFF. Drawing the rest from reference TRBV18 and TRBJ1-1, the complete variable domain is NAGVMQNPRHLVRRRGQEARLRCSPMKGHSHVYWYRQLPEEGLKFMVYLQKENIIDESGMPKERFSAEFPKEGPSILRIQQVVRGDSAAYFCASLSQALNTEAFFGQGTRLTVV.

This clone was detected many times. The read ends 3 residues before the CDR3 terminus; that terminus is restored from the germline J gene. The chain is built from TRBV19 and TRBJ2-2; 11 positions match TRBD2. Germline trimming cut 9 bases from V and 6 bases from J; bases unmatched to any gene: 3. The CDR3 extends over 13 amino acids. Germline V gene sequence: CDR1 LNHDA, CDR2 SQIVND (reference sequence). CDR3 bases read: TGTGCCAGCGAACTAGCGGGAGCCGGGGAG. Amino acid sequence: CASELAGAGE. The complete CDR3 sequence is CASELAGAGELFF. Together with reference TRBV19 and TRBJ2-2, the CDR3 gives the full variable domain: DGGITQSPKYLFRKEGQNVTLSCEQNLNHDAMYWYRQDPGQGLRLIYYSQIVNDFQKGDIAEGYSVSREKKESFPLTVTSAQKNPTAFYLCASELAGAGELFFGEGSRLTVL.

The table lists this clone with many counts. The DNA ends 3 residues before the CDR3 does, and the rest of the CDR3 is filled in from the germline J gene. This rearrangement joins TRBV29-1 to TRBJ2-1; 8 bases align to TRBD1. CDR3 length: 14 residues. V gave up 3 bases and J gave up 4 bases; unmatched junction bases: 5. The germline V gene has CDR1 SQVTM and CDR2 ANQGSEA. CDR3 protein: CSVDPGQAYNEQFF. Partial CDR3 DNA: TGCAGCGTTGACCCGGGACAGGCTTACAATGAG.